The rows below give T cell receptor beta chains drawn from one sample of a study of T cell responses to AZD1222 COVID-19 vaccine. The protocol was immunoSEQ multiplex PCR, while the TCRdb copy is restricted to in-frame clones and leaves out a portion. The data contain roughly 150,000 clones, 90% of them seen just once; the ten biggest clones take up 1.5% to 2%. The sample consisted of peripheral blood, taken on day 0 of AZD1222 vaccination. The source of these receptors is an adult in good health. The CDR3 runs from the conserved cysteine through the conserved F or W. The order of the fields is D gene, V gene, J gene, clone size, CDR3 DNA, CDR3 protein. D genes are given only for firm matches. Only part of the rows carry a size: once, few, many, or a class if the clone is expanded.

TRBD2	TRBV19	TRBJ2-7	NA	TGTGCCAGTAGTTCGGGACTAGCGGGCTCCTACGAGCAGTACTTC	CASSSGLAGSYEQYF
NA	TRBV13	TRBJ1-2	NA	TGTGCCAGCAGCTTATCGAGGGTGTCGGGGTTCGACTATGGCTACACCTTC	CASSLSRVSGFDYGYTF
NA	TRBV6-5	TRBJ1-2	few	TGTGCCAGCAGTTACTCATTAGGGTATGGCTACACCTTC	CASSYSLGYGYTF
TRBD1	TRBV15	TRBJ1-2	few	TGTGCCACCAGCAGAGATGACAGGGTGGGGTATGGCTACACCTTC	CATSRDDRVGYGYTF
TRBD2	TRBV10-3	TRBJ2-7	NA	TGTGCCATCAGTGAGCCGGGACTAGCGGGAGTCTCCTACGAGCAGTACTTC	CAISEPGLAGVSYEQYF
TRBD1	TRBV28	TRBJ1-5	NA	TGTGCCAGCAGTTGGGGGACAGGGACTGTTCAGCCCCAGCATTTT	CASSWGTGTVQPQHF
TRBD2	TRBV28	TRBJ2-7	NA	TGTGCCAGCGCCCTAGCGGGATGGGGCTCCTACGAGCAGTACTTC	CASALAGWGSYEQYF
TRBD2	TRBV11-2	TRBJ2-3	NA	TGTGCCAGCAGCTTAGGCGGGAGATCTGCAGATACGCAGTATTTT	CASSLGGRSADTQYF
TRBD2	TRBV7-3	TRBJ2-1	NA	TGTGCCAGCAGCTTAGCGGGAGACTACAATGAGCAGTTCTTC	CASSLAGDYNEQFF
NA	TRBV18	TRBJ1-3	NA	TGTGCCAGCTCACCAAGACAGGCTGGAAACACCATATATTTT	CASSPRQAGNTIYF
NA	TRBV27	TRBJ2-7	NA	TGTGCCAGCAGTTTATTCGGGTCCACCTACGAGCAGTACTTC	CASSLFGSTYEQYF
NA	TRBV7-9	TRBJ2-7	NA	TGTGCCAGCAGCTTACCTGGGGGAATTCGTGCAGACTTC	CASSLPGGIRADF
TRBD1	TRBV5-1	TRBJ2-7	few	TGCGCCAGCAGCTTTGGACAGGTAAACTACGAGCAGTACTTC	CASSFGQVNYEQYF
NA	TRBV18	TRBJ1-2	NA	TGTGCCAGCTCACCCGTTGCTTTACAGGGAAACTATGGCTACACCTTC	CASSPVALQGNYGYTF
NA	TRBV4-3	TRBJ2-2	NA	TGCGCCAGCAGCCAAGGCCTCGGTTTAAAAACTGGGGAGCTGTTTTTT	CASSQGLGLKTGELFF